This T cell receptor (beta chain) was captured by sequencing in a study of long-term antiretroviral therapy in people with HIV. Researchers report immunoSEQ v3.0 was run at survey level. Per sample, sequencing targeted about 35,000-55,000 T-cell genomes. Only in-frame clones appear in the TCRdb table, and some are missing; sequencing was by immunoSEQ multiplex PCR. The sample includes over 15,000 clones, about 85% seen only once; the top ten take around 5.3%. Regarding this clone: Its antigen is unidentified.

V shed 6 bases, J shed 1 base, and the junction held 5 bases outside the gene matches. CDR3 length equals 16 residues. CDR1 and CDR2 from the germline V gene are MNHNY and SVGAGI (reference sequence). Each HIV-infected participant was given treatment in the United States. General study results and limits: Specimen acquisition occurred between 2004 and 2017, potentially under older ART regimens. Diversity increased after ART yet remained lower than in transplant donor controls.

This TCR was sampled from a woman in her forties with HIV. The V call is TRBV6-6, the J call TRBJ2-1, with 11 bases aligning to TRBD2. The material was unsorted PBMCs, obtained 0.5 years after starting antiretroviral therapy. The CDR3 region is CASSPGTSGSYNEQFF. CDR3 nucleotide sequence: TGTGCCAGCAGCCCCGGGACTAGCGGTTCCTACAATGAGCAGTTCTTC.